The clone carrying this TCR beta chain was detected once. Its antigen is unidentified. This record comes from a study of blood T cells in healthy people across ages. Overall study results and limits: Strong correlation existed between TCR beta diversity and naive T cell percentage.

The use of a sample-barcoded 5' primer and a J-beta primer mix characterized a second PCR of about 6 to 12 cycles. Each cDNA molecule was tagged by a template-switch adaptor with 12 random nucleotides. TCRdb used MiXCR to reprocess the 5' RACE reads, holding one entry per CDR3 protein. The sample shows about 2 million distinct CDR3 sequences, 49% of them seen only once. The study recruited healthy Caucasian donors from Russia who were aged roughly 6 to 95. The clonotype was recovered from a middle-aged woman in good health. The source material was blood.

This chain's CDR3 is CSVEAGGRNEQFF. In DNA, the CDR3 is TGCAGCGTTGAAGCGGGGGGGCGCAATGAGCAGTTCTTC. V is TRBV29-1 and J is TRBJ2-1, with 8 bases fitting TRBD2. V gave up 1 base and J gave up 6 bases; unmatched junction bases: 2. The germline CDR1 and CDR2 sequences are SQVTM and ANQGSEA. The CDR3 covers 13 residues.